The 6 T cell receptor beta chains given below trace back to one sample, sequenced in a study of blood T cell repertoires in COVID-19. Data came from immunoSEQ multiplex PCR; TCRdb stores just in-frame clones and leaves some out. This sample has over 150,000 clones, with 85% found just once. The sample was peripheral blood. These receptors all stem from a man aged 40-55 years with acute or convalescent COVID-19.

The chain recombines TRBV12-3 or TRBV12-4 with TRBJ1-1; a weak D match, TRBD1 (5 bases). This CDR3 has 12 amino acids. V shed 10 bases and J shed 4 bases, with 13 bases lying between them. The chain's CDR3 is CATQRGFTEAFF. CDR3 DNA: TGTGCCACCCAAAGGGGTTTCACTGAAGCTTTCTTT.

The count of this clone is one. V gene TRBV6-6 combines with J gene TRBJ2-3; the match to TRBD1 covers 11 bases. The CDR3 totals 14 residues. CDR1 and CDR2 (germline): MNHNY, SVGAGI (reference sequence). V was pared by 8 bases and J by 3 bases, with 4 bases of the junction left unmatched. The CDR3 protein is CASDRDRGTDTQYF. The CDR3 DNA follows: TGTGCCAGCGATCGGGACAGGGGGACAGATACGCAGTATTTT.

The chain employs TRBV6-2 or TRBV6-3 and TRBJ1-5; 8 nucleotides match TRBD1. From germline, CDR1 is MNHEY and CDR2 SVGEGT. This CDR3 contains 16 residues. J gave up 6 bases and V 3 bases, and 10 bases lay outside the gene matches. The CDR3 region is CASSYDRAGGVQPQHF. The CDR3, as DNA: TGTGCCAGCAGTTATGACCGGGCAGGGGGCGTTCAGCCCCAGCATTTT.

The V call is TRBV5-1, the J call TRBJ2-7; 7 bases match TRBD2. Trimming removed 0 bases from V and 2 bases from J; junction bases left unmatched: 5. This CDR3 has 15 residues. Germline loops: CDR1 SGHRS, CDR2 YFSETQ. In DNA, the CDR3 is TGCGCCAGCAGCTTGGGACCAGCGGGGCCCTACGAGCAGTACTTC. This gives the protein CASSLGPAGPYEQYF.

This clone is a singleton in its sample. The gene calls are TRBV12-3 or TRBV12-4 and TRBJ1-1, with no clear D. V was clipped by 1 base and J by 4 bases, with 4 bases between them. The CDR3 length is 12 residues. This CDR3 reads CASSLDITEAFF. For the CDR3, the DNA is TGTGCCAGCAGTTTAGATATCACTGAAGCTTTCTTT.

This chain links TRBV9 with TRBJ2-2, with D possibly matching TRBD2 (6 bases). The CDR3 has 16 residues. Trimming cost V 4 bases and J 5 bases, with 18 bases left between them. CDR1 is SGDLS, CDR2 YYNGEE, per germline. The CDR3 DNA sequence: TGTGCCAGCAGCCCCCATCCCGGGGGATCGACCGGGGAGCTGTTTTTT. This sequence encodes CASSPHPGGSTGELFF.